A selection of T cell receptor beta chains follows, all from one sample in a study of regulatory T cells in long-lasting Graves disease. TCRdb reanalysed the multiplex PCR reads using MiXCR and keeps one entry per CDR3 protein. The sample lists some 450,000 distinct CDR3 sequences, roughly a quarter seen once, with about 26% in the top ten. The source material was peripheral blood mononuclear cells (PBMCs), sampled when the disease was refractory, from a patient treated with antithyroid drugs. The receptor set was obtained from a female donor with Graves disease. Both conserved end residues are part of each CDR3. D genes are given only for firm matches. The size entry is marked missing in some rows and otherwise reads once, few, many or a size class.

abundance | d_gene | j_gene | v_gene | CDR3nt | CDR3aa
many | . | TRBJ2-5 | TRBV7-3 | TGTGCCAGCAGCTACGGGGCGAGGGAGACCCAGTACTTC | CASSYGARETQYF
. | . | TRBJ2-7 | TRBV5-1 | TGCGCCAGCAGCTTGCTTTCAAACGAGCAGTACTTC | CASSLLSNEQYF
many | . | TRBJ2-4 | TRBV12-3/TRBV12-4 | TGTGCCAGCAGTTTAAGCGCAGGCCGACACATTCAGTACTTC | CASSLSAGRHIQYF
. | . | TRBJ1-1 | TRBV20-1 | TGCAGTGCTAGAGATAGTTTGACCCACACTACGAGGGAAGCTTTCTTT | CSARDSLTHTTREAFF
few | . | TRBJ1-4 | TRBV6-2/TRBV6-3 | TGTGCCAGCAGTGGCCGGGGTTATGAAAAACTGTTTTTT | CASSGRGYEKLFF
few | . | TRBJ1-2 | TRBV18 | TGTGCCAGCTCACCGAAGGCTAACTATGGCTACACCTTC | CASSPKANYGYTF
many | . | TRBJ2-5 | TRBV30 | TGTGCCTGGAGCAGGGAAGAGACCCAGTACTTC | CAWSREETQYF
many | TRBD1 | TRBJ2-2 | TRBV28 | TGTGCCAGCAGATGGACAGGGGGCACCGGGGAGCTGTTTTTT | CASRWTGGTGELFF
few | . | TRBJ2-7 | TRBV7-2 | TGTGCCAGCAGCTTCGGCGCTCCCTACGAGCAGTACTTC | CASSFGAPYEQYF
many | TRBD1 | TRBJ1-2 | TRBV7-8 | TGTGCCAGCAGCTTACAGGGGGCGCGGTCTGCTGGCTACACCTTC | CASSLQGARSAGYTF
few | TRBD2 | TRBJ2-7 | TRBV20-1 | TGCAGTACAAAACCGACCGACGGGGGGGACTACGAGCAGTACTTC | CSTKPTDGGDYEQYF
many | . | TRBJ1-1 | TRBV28 | TGTGCCAGCAGCATACTTGGGACTGAAGCTTTCTTT | CASSILGTEAFF
few | . | TRBJ1-5 | TRBV27 | TGTGCCAGCCGAAAGGGGACTGGGGAGAATCAGCCCCAGCATTTT | CASRKGTGENQPQHF
few | . | TRBJ2-7 | TRBV5-6 | TGTGCCAGCTGGGCGGGAAGCTCCTACGAGCAGTACTTC | CASWAGSSYEQYF
. | . | TRBJ2-7 | TRBV19 | TGTGCCAGTAGTCCCCTGGACAGCTACGAGCAGTACTTC | CASSPLDSYEQYF
few | TRBD1 | TRBJ2-1 | TRBV29-1 | TGCAGCGGGGACAGGAATTCTAATGAGCAGTTCTTC | CSGDRNSNEQFF
few | . | TRBJ1-1 | TRBV29-1 | TGCAGCGTCGAGGACAGACCCACTGAAGCTTTCTTT | CSVEDRPTEAFF
once | . | TRBJ1-1 | TRBV29-1 | TGCAGCGTTGAAGAGGTGGTGGCTTTCTTT | CSVEEVVAFF
. | . | TRBJ1-3 | TRBV10-3 | TGTGCCATCAGTAAAACCGCAGGGACTGGAAACACCATATATTTT | CAISKTAGTGNTIYF
. | . | TRBJ1-5 | TRBV24-1 | TGTGCCACCGCAGACAGGCTGGGGGGCAATCAGCCCCAGCATTTT | CATADRLGGNQPQHF
few | TRBD2 | TRBJ2-7 | TRBV7-9 | TGTGCCAGCAGCTTAGCCTCTAGCGGGAGTGGTGAGCAGTACTTC | CASSLASSGSGEQYF
. | TRBD2 | TRBJ2-5 | TRBV20-1 | TGCATTGCTCCCAGCGGGAGGGCCGATCAGACCCAGTACTTC | CIAPSGRADQTQYF
. | . | TRBJ2-6 | TRBV28 | TGTGCCAGCAGTTCAGGTTCCTCTGGGGCCAACGTCCTGACTTTC | CASSSGSSGANVLTF
few | . | TRBJ2-5 | TRBV9 | TGTGCCAGCAGCATGGCGGCACAAGAGACCCAGTACTTC | CASSMAAQETQYF
many | TRBD2 | TRBJ2-7 | TRBV20-1 | TGCAGTGGAACTAGCGGGCCTGCCTACGAGCAGTACTTC | CSGTSGPAYEQYF
few | . | TRBJ2-7 | TRBV20-1 | TGCAGTGCTAGGGACAGTCTGGGGGGTTACGAGCAGTACTTC | CSARDSLGGYEQYF
few | . | TRBJ1-1 | TRBV18 | TGTGCCAGCTCACCACGGGAGGGACGGACTGAAGCTTTCTTT | CASSPREGRTEAFF
. | . | TRBJ1-5 | TRBV19 | TGTGCCAGTAGAAATCTTGGGTCGGATAGCAATCAGCCCCAGCATTTT | CASRNLGSDSNQPQHF
. | . | TRBJ2-7 | TRBV7-9 | TGTGCCAGCAGCGCGGGCATTAGCTACGAGCAGTACTTC | CASSAGISYEQYF
many | . | TRBJ1-2 | TRBV28 | TGTGCCAGCTCTAGCCTAGAGCAGTACTATGGCTACACCTTC | CASSSLEQYYGYTF
. | . | TRBJ2-7 | TRBV3-1 | TGTGCCAGCAGCCAAGGCGGGGCCCCCTCCTACGAGCAGTACTTC | CASSQGGAPSYEQYF
few | TRBD1 | TRBJ2-3 | TRBV2 | TGTGCCAGCAGGGAGGACAGGGGCAGCACAGATACGCAGTATTTT | CASREDRGSTDTQYF
. | . | TRBJ1-6 | TRBV15 | TGTGCCACCAGCAGGGCCAATTCACCCCTCCACTTT | CATSRANSPLHF
many | TRBD2 | TRBJ2-1 | TRBV2 | TGTGCCAGCAGTGAATCTCAGGGACTAGCGGGTATCAATGAGCAGTTCTTC | CASSESQGLAGINEQFF
. | TRBD2 | TRBJ2-1 | TRBV7-9 | TGTGCCAGCAGCCTCACTAGCGGAGCTGGCGATGAGCAGTTCTTC | CASSLTSGAGDEQFF
many | TRBD1 | TRBJ2-7 | TRBV2 | TGTGCCAGCAGGTCACGGGACAGCTCCTACGAGCAGTACTTC | CASRSRDSSYEQYF
many | TRBD2 | TRBJ2-7 | TRBV20-1 | TGCAGTGCTAGAGCCTTAGGACTAGCGGGGGCACCCTACGAGCAGTACTTC | CSARALGLAGAPYEQYF
few | TRBD1 | TRBJ1-2 | TRBV28 | TGTGCCAGCAGTTTTTATGTGGTGGGGACAGGGGGCGGCTATGGCTACACCTTC | CASSFYVVGTGGGYGYTF
. | . | TRBJ1-5 | TRBV7-2 | TGTGCCGGCAGCTTGAGGGCTTATAGCAATCAGCCCCAGCATTTT | CAGSLRAYSNQPQHF
. | . | TRBJ2-5 | TRBV7-3 | TGTGCCAGCATCCTAAGGGGGGAGACCCAGTACTTC | CASILRGETQYF
. | . | TRBJ1-1 | TRBV20-1 | TGCAGTGCTAGAATGGGGTTCTCTGAAGCTTTCTTT | CSARMGFSEAFF
few | TRBD1 | TRBJ2-5 | TRBV20-1 | TGCAGTGCTAGAGTCAGGACAGGGGGAGAGACCCAGTACTTC | CSARVRTGGETQYF
. | . | TRBJ2-7 | TRBV3-1 | TGTGCCAGCAGCCAAGATTCGAGACTAGGGGAAAGCTACTTC | CASSQDSRLGESYF
. | . | TRBJ2-1 | TRBV2 | TGTGCCAGCCTCTTGAGGATGGGGGCTGGGAATGAGCAGTTCTTC | CASLLRMGAGNEQFF
. | . | TRBJ1-1 | TRBV7-9 | TGTGCCAGCAGCGATCACATACAGGACCTGAACACTGAAGCTTTCTTT | CASSDHIQDLNTEAFF
many | TRBD1 | TRBJ2-7 | TRBV28 | TGTGCCAGCAGGGGACAGGGGACCTCCTACGAGCAGTACTTC | CASRGQGTSYEQYF
few | TRBD2 | TRBJ2-7 | TRBV12-3/TRBV12-4 | TGTGCCAGCAGTCTAGGGGCGGGGGACTCCTACGAGCAGTACTTC | CASSLGAGDSYEQYF
few | TRBD2 | TRBJ2-7 | TRBV7-9 | TGTGCCAGCAGCCCTAGCGGCGCAAGGACCTACGAGCAGTACTTC | CASSPSGARTYEQYF
many | TRBD2 | TRBJ2-5 | TRBV7-3 | TGTGCCAGCAGCCGCGACCCGGGACTAGCGGGAGGGGAGACCCAGTACTTC | CASSRDPGLAGGETQYF
. | . | TRBJ2-7 | TRBV7-2 | TGTGCCAGCAGCTTAGTCGGCGGGCGCTCCTACGAGCAGTACTTC | CASSLVGGRSYEQYF
many | TRBD1 | TRBJ2-7 | TRBV28 | TGTGCCAGCAGTACGCCGCGGGACAGGGGTTCCTACGAGCAGTACTTC | CASSTPRDRGSYEQYF
few | . | TRBJ1-6 | TRBV7-2 | TGTGCCAGCAGCTTAGATGGGGGACCTAATTCACCCCTCCACTTT | CASSLDGGPNSPLHF
few | TRBD1 | TRBJ1-1 | TRBV5-1 | TGCGCCAGCAGCTTGGGTTGGGACAGGGATGTAAGCACTGAAGCTTTCTTT | CASSLGWDRDVSTEAFF
. | TRBD1 | TRBJ1-1 | TRBV14 | TGTGCCAGCAGCCAAGCCCCGACAGGGTTTGCTTTCTTT | CASSQAPTGFAFF